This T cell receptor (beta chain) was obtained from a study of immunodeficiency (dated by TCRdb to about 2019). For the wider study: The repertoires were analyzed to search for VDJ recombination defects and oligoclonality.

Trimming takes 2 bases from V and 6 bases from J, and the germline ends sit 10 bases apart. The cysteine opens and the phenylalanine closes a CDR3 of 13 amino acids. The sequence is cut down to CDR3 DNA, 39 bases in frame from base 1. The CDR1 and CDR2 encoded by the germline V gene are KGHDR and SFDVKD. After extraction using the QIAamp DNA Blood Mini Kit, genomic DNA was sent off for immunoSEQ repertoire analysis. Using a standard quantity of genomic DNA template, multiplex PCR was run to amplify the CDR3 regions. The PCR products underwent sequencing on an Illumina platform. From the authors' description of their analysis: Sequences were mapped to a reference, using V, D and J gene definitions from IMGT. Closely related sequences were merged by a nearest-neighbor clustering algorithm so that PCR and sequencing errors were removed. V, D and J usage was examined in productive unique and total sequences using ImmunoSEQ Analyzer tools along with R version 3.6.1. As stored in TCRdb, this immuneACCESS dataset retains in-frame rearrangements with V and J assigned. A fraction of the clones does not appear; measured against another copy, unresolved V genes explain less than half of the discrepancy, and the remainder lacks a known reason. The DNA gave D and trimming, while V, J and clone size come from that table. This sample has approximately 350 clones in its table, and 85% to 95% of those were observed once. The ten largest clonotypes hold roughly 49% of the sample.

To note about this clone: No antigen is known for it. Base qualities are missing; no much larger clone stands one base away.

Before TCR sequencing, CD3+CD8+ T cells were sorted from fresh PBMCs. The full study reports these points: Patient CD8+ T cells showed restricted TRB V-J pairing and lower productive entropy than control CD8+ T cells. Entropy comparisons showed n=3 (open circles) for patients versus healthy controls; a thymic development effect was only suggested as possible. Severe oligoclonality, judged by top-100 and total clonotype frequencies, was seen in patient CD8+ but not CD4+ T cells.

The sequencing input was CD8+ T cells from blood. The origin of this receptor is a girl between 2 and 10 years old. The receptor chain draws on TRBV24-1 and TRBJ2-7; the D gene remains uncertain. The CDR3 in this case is CATSDSLWGEQYF. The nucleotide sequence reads TGTGCCACCAGTGATTCCCTATGGGGCGAGCAGTACTTC.